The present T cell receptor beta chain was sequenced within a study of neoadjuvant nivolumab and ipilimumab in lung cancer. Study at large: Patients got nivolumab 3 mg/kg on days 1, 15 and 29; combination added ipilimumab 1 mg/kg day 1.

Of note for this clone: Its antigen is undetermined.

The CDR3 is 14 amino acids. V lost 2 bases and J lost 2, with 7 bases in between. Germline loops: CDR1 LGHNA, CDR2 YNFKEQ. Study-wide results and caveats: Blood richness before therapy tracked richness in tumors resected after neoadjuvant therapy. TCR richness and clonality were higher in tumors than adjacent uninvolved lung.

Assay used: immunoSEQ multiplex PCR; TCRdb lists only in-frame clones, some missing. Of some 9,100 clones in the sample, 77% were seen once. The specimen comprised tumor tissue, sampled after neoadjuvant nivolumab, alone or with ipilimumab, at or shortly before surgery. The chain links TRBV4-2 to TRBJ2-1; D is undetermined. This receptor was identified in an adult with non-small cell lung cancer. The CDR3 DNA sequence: TGTGCCAGCAGCCAATTACAGACCTACAATGAGCAGTTCTTC. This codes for CASSQLQTYNEQFF.